A selection of T cell receptor beta chains follows, all from one sample in a study of identical twins. TCRdb re-called the 5' RACE reads through MiXCR, storing one row per CDR3 protein. The sample lists about 700,000 distinct CDR3 sequences; over 8.5% were seen once. These data also featured in a second study, about yellow fever vaccine responses in identical twins.

Sequenced: PBMCs. Receptors originate from a young woman in good health. The CDR3 runs from the conserved cysteine through the conserved F or W. The D gene is left open where the match is weak. Clone size is stated in some rows and not others, as once, few, many or a class when expanded.

cdr3_nt | cdr3_aa | j_call | d_call | v_call | clone_size
TGTGCCAGCAGTTTACTTGGGACAGGGGGCGAGTACGAGCAGTACTTC | CASSLLGTGGEYEQYF | TRBJ2-7 | TRBD1 | TRBV27 | NA
TGTGCCAGCACCAAAACAGGAAACACTGAAGCTTTCTTT | CASTKTGNTEAFF | TRBJ1-1 | NA | TRBV6-6 | NA
TGCAGCGTTGAAACCCGGGACATTGGGGGAAATTTTAGGGTTAACACTGAAGCTTTCTTT | CSVETRDIGGNFRVNTEAFF | TRBJ1-1 | NA | TRBV29-1 | many
TGTGCCAGCAGTCCCACCCATTCTAATGGGGATCAGCCCCAGCATTTT | CASSPTHSNGDQPQHF | TRBJ1-5 | NA | TRBV6-2/TRBV6-3 | NA
TGTGCCAGCAGTTACTCGGCAGGATTCTCAGAGGGGTCTGGGGCCAACGTCCTGACTTTC | CASSYSAGFSEGSGANVLTF | TRBJ2-6 | NA | TRBV6-2/TRBV6-3 | NA
TGTGCCAGCAGCTTTCCGGGAGAGACCCAGTACTTC | CASSFPGETQYF | TRBJ2-5 | NA | TRBV5-1 | many
TGTGCCAGCAGCTCCTACACGGGGGCACCCGAGCAGTTCTTC | CASSSYTGAPEQFF | TRBJ2-1 | NA | TRBV7-2 | NA
TGTGCCAGCAGCCCCGGGGGACTTCCCAAGGTCACTGAAGCTTTCTTT | CASSPGGLPKVTEAFF | TRBJ1-1 | NA | TRBV5-4 | NA
TGCAGCGCCACCGCGGGGGGATACACAGATACGCAGTATTTT | CSATAGGYTDTQYF | TRBJ2-3 | TRBD2 | TRBV29-1 | few
TGTGCCAGCAGTTTATTCGGAATAGGTAACACTGAAGCTTTCTTT | CASSLFGIGNTEAFF | TRBJ1-1 | NA | TRBV12-3/TRBV12-4 | many
TGTGCCGCGGGGTACGGCACAGATACGCAGTATTTT | CAAGYGTDTQYF | TRBJ2-3 | NA | TRBV6-5 | few
TGCGCCAGCAGCTTGGAAGGCGCAGGGTACTCTGGGGCCAACGTCCTGACTTTC | CASSLEGAGYSGANVLTF | TRBJ2-6 | NA | TRBV5-1 | NA
TGTGCCAGCAGTTTAGACCCCGGGCCGACACCTAATTCACCCCTCCACTTT | CASSLDPGPTPNSPLHF | TRBJ1-6 | NA | TRBV12-3/TRBV12-4 | many
TGCAGCGTTGAGCCATTCGGAGGGGGTGGCTACACCTTC | CSVEPFGGGGYTF | TRBJ1-2 | NA | TRBV29-1 | many
TGTGCCAGCAGTGAATATGACAGGGAAAATGGCTACACCTTC | CASSEYDRENGYTF | TRBJ1-2 | TRBD1 | TRBV25-1 | many
TGTGCCAGCAGTTACTCGAAGGGGGCTGAGCAGTTCTTC | CASSYSKGAEQFF | TRBJ2-1 | TRBD1 | TRBV6-2/TRBV6-3 | NA
TGTGCCAGCAGCTTCGGGGCTGGCGGCTACACCTTC | CASSFGAGGYTF | TRBJ1-2 | NA | TRBV7-2 | many
TGCAGTGCTCTACGAGCGGGAGCAGAGGATACGCAGTATTTT | CSALRAGAEDTQYF | TRBJ2-3 | TRBD2 | TRBV20-1 | few
TGCGCCAGCAGCCCTCGACTAGCGGAGAACAATGAGCAGTTCTTC | CASSPRLAENNEQFF | TRBJ2-1 | TRBD2 | TRBV4-3 | many
TGTGCCAGCAGTTACTCGAAGTCCTTCGGGGATACGCAGTATTTT | CASSYSKSFGDTQYF | TRBJ2-3 | NA | TRBV6-5 | NA
TGCGCCAGCAGCTACGCCGGGACAGAGAACACCGGGGAGCTGTTTTTT | CASSYAGTENTGELFF | TRBJ2-2 | TRBD1 | TRBV5-1 | few
TGTGCCACCAGCAGAGATGACGGACAGGGGGCGGAAAAACTGTTTTTT | CATSRDDGQGAEKLFF | TRBJ1-4 | TRBD1 | TRBV15 | many
TGTGCCATCTGTTCCCAAACGCGGGAGGGCCCACTCTCCTACAATGAGCAGTTCTTC | CAICSQTREGPLSYNEQFF | TRBJ2-1 | TRBD2 | TRBV12-3/TRBV12-4 | NA
TGTGCCAGTAGTATGATCCCGACGGGGCTACGTGTTTTCTTT | CASSMIPTGLRVFF | TRBJ1-1 | NA | TRBV19 | NA
TGTGCCAGCAGCCTCCACTTCGATGAGCAGTTCTTC | CASSLHFDEQFF | TRBJ2-1 | NA | TRBV7-9 | once
TGTGCCAGCAGCACAGGACAGCGCACAGATACGCAGTATTTT | CASSTGQRTDTQYF | TRBJ2-3 | NA | TRBV11-2 | few
TGTGCCAGCAGTCCCCGACTAGCGGGGGACTTAGGGAATGAGCAGTTCTTC | CASSPRLAGDLGNEQFF | TRBJ2-1 | TRBD2 | TRBV27 | few
TGTGCCAGCAGTGGAGTCAACACCGGGGAGCTGTTTTTT | CASSGVNTGELFF | TRBJ2-2 | NA | TRBV25-1 | NA
TGTGCCAGCAGCTTTATCACAGATTCCTACGAGCAGTACTTC | CASSFITDSYEQYF | TRBJ2-7 | NA | TRBV7-9 | many
TGTGCCAGCAATACATGGCAGGGATCTACCGGGGAGCTGTTTTTT | CASNTWQGSTGELFF | TRBJ2-2 | NA | TRBV6-1 | NA
TGTGCCAGCATCTCCGGGACGTTTCTAGTTTACCAGGAGGCTTTCTTT | CASISGTFLVYQEAFF | TRBJ1-1 | NA | TRBV6-1 | few
TGTGCCAGCAGCTTAAGGGGGTCAGGGGGCCCGGATGAGCAGTTCTTC | CASSLRGSGGPDEQFF | TRBJ2-1 | TRBD1 | TRBV7-6 | few
TGCAGCGTTGTCCAGGGGACCGGGGAGCTGTTTTTT | CSVVQGTGELFF | TRBJ2-2 | NA | TRBV29-1 | NA
TGCAGTGCTAGTGGACATTTGAACAAAACAGCTTTCTTT | CSASGHLNKTAFF | TRBJ1-1 | NA | TRBV20-1 | NA
TGTGCCAGCAGTTACCCCTTATCAGGGGACCTCTCGAAGATAAACACCGGGGAGCTGTTTTTT | CASSYPLSGDLSKINTGELFF | TRBJ2-2 | NA | TRBV6-2/TRBV6-3 | few
TGCAGTGCCTCGACCTCGGCGGGGGGGCCGATAGATACGCAGTATTTT | CSASTSAGGPIDTQYF | TRBJ2-3 | TRBD2 | TRBV20-1 | many
TGTGCCAGCAGCCGACAGGTTAATTCACCCCTCCACTTT | CASSRQVNSPLHF | TRBJ1-6 | NA | TRBV3-1 | few
TGTGCCAGCAGTCCAAGTATAAAGGGACGTCTGTTTTTT | CASSPSIKGRLFF | TRBJ1-4 | NA | TRBV6-1 | few
TGTGCCAGCAGCTTGATGGGGCCGGACTCCTACGAGCAGTACTTC | CASSLMGPDSYEQYF | TRBJ2-7 | NA | TRBV13 | few